The clone carrying this T cell receptor beta chain came up a few times. This entry comes from a study of cytomegalovirus exposure and HLA in healthy donors. PCR amplification relied on 60 Vbeta primers (plus 13 Jbeta primers). Data came from immunoSEQ multiplex PCR; TCRdb stores just in-frame clones and leaves some out. The sample has about 78,000 clones, around 70% seen once. The CDR3 runs 15 residues. Unmatched junction bases numbered 4, after V lost 0 bases and J lost 1 base. In germline, CDR1 is SGDLS, CDR2 YYNGEE. The chain is built from TRBV9 and TRBJ2-7, with TRBD1 identical over 7 bases. The clonotype originates from a woman aged 40 to 49 in good health and CMV-seropositive. The specimen was PBMCs. The DNA of the CDR3 is TGTGCCAGCAGCGTAGGAGGACAGGTGTCCTACGAGCAGTACTTC. Protein product: CASSVGGQVSYEQYF.